A selection of T cell receptor beta chains follows, all from one sample in a study of a mutant IDH1 vaccine in newly diagnosed glioma. No antigen is known for these receptors. Assay: immunoSEQ multiplex PCR; the TCRdb copy retains only in-frame clones and omits some. Among some 40,000 clones listed, more than 80% were seen once. The sample was PBMCs, taken from a glioma patient whose treatment included an IDH1 peptide vaccine. Receptors were obtained from a man aged 40-49 years with glioma. CDR3s include the opening cysteine and the closing phenylalanine or tryptophan. A D gene is named only where the DNA matches it firmly. Only some rows state a clone size, as once, few, many or a class for expanded clones.

len | j_gene | d_gene | v_gene | abundance | CDR3aa | CDR3nt
15 | TRBJ2-1 | NA | TRBV10-1 | few | CATPEGDFSYNEQFF | TGCGCCACCCCGGAGGGGGACTTCTCCTACAATGAGCAGTTCTTC
14 | TRBJ1-2 | TRBD1 | TRBV4-3 | once | CASSPRDRVYGYTF | TGCGCCAGCAGCCCCCGGGACAGGGTCTATGGCTACACCTTC
14 | TRBJ2-1 | NA | TRBV5-6 | NA | CASRPFPRIHEQFF | TGTGCCAGCAGGCCATTCCCTAGGATCCATGAGCAGTTCTTC
13 | TRBJ2-7 | NA | TRBV7-8 | NA | CASSLPRGGEQYF | TGTGCCAGCAGCTTACCTCGAGGGGGCGAGCAGTACTTC
13 | TRBJ2-7 | TRBD1 | TRBV19 | NA | CASGRGQPYEQYF | TGTGCCAGTGGACGGGGACAGCCTTACGAGCAGTACTTC
13 | TRBJ1-5 | NA | TRBV30 | NA | CACQEYSNQPQHF | TGTGCCTGCCAGGAGTATAGCAATCAGCCCCAGCATTTT
13 | TRBJ2-7 | NA | TRBV5-1 | few | CASSVGQSYEQYF | TGCGCCAGCAGCGTAGGACAGTCCTACGAGCAGTACTTC
13 | TRBJ1-1 | NA | TRBV2 | few | CASREQEGTEAFF | TGTGCCAGCAGGGAACAGGAAGGCACTGAAGCTTTCTTT
14 | TRBJ1-4 | NA | TRBV18 | NA | CASSPPPANEKLFF | TGTGCCAGCTCACCGCCACCGGCTAATGAAAAACTGTTTTTT
13 | TRBJ1-5 | NA | TRBV7-2 | NA | CASSPDGDQPQHF | TGTGCCAGCAGCCCGGACGGAGATCAGCCCCAGCATTTT
15 | TRBJ1-1 | NA | TRBV11-2 | NA | CASSLAQGLNTEAFF | TGTGCCAGCAGCTTAGCGCAGGGTCTGAACACTGAAGCTTTCTTT
14 | TRBJ2-5 | TRBD2 | TRBV7-8 | NA | CASKRAGGFETQYF | TGTGCCAGCAAAAGAGCGGGAGGGTTTGAGACCCAGTACTTC
15 | TRBJ2-1 | NA | TRBV19 | NA | CASTPWGRPPREQFF | TGTGCCAGTACCCCATGGGGCAGGCCCCCTAGGGAGCAGTTCTTC
16 | TRBJ2-3 | TRBD2 | TRBV7-2 | once | CASSLSGGLTRDTQYF | TGTGCCAGCAGCTTAAGCGGGGGACTCACAAGGGATACGCAGTATTTT
15 | TRBJ2-1 | NA | TRBV6-5 | NA | CASSFGVMAYNEQFF | TGTGCCAGCAGTTTTGGAGTCATGGCCTACAATGAGCAGTTCTTC
12 | TRBJ2-5 | NA | TRBV29-1 | NA | CSGMSAGETQYF | TGCAGCGGAATGTCTGCAGGAGAGACCCAGTACTTC
13 | TRBJ2-5 | NA | TRBV11-2 | NA | CASGRGYSETQYF | TGTGCCAGCGGCCGCGGGTACTCAGAGACCCAGTACTTC
15 | TRBJ1-5 | NA | TRBV23-1 | NA | CASSQSQGADQPQHF | TGCGCCAGCAGTCAATCACAGGGAGCGGATCAGCCCCAGCATTTT
12 | TRBJ1-1 | TRBD1 | TRBV9 | NA | CASSVTGSEAFF | TGTGCCAGCAGCGTGACAGGGTCTGAAGCTTTCTTT
16 | TRBJ2-3 | NA | TRBV7-6 | NA | CASSLEGSTSTDTQYF | TGTGCCAGCAGCTTAGAGGGGTCTACTAGCACAGATACGCAGTATTTT
14 | TRBJ2-3 | NA | TRBV5-6 | NA | CASSREWGTDTQYF | TGTGCCAGCAGTAGGGAGTGGGGAACAGATACGCAGTATTTT
14 | TRBJ2-2 | TRBD1 | TRBV5-1 | NA | CASSTTGDTGELFF | TGCGCCAGCAGCACGACAGGGGACACCGGGGAGCTGTTTTTT
11 | TRBJ2-7 | NA | TRBV6-1 | NA | CASVRGYEQYF | TGTGCCAGCGTCCGGGGGTACGAGCAGTACTTC
18 | TRBJ1-2 | NA | TRBV30 | NA | CAWSVRMGTGIVLYGYTF | TGTGCCTGGAGTGTCCGGATGGGAACAGGGATAGTCCTTTATGGCTACACCTTC
13 | TRBJ1-4 | NA | TRBV5-4 | few | CASGGADNEKLFF | TGTGCCAGCGGGGGCGCGGATAATGAAAAACTGTTTTTT
13 | TRBJ2-7 | NA | TRBV2 | NA | CASSEDRQYEQYF | TGTGCCAGCAGTGAAGACAGGCAATACGAGCAGTACTTC
13 | TRBJ1-5 | NA | TRBV28 | NA | CASSLVGGQPQHF | TGTGCCAGCAGTTTAGTAGGGGGTCAGCCCCAGCATTTT
14 | TRBJ2-5 | TRBD2 | TRBV18 | NA | CASSPGGGKETQYF | TGTGCCAGCTCACCCGGGGGGGGGAAAGAGACCCAGTACTTC
16 | TRBJ1-2 | TRBD1 | TRBV7-2 | NA | CASSLALSGRGLGYTF | TGTGCCAGCAGCTTAGCGCTTTCGGGCAGGGGGTTAGGCTACACCTTC
14 | TRBJ1-1 | NA | TRBV19 | NA | CASIQAGADTEAFF | TGTGCCAGTATTCAGGCAGGGGCGGACACTGAAGCTTTCTTT
16 | TRBJ1-5 | NA | TRBV7-2 | once | CASSLVGTPSNQPQHF | TGTGCCAGCAGCTTAGTTGGGACTCCAAGCAATCAGCCCCAGCATTTT
14 | TRBJ2-1 | NA | TRBV4-3 | once | CASSQEANSNEQFF | TGCGCCAGCAGCCAAGAAGCGAACAGCAATGAGCAGTTCTTC
13 | TRBJ2-2 | NA | TRBV2 | NA | CASSFDSPGELFF | TGTGCCAGCAGTTTTGACAGTCCCGGGGAGCTGTTTTTT
17 | TRBJ2-1 | NA | TRBV4-3 | NA | CASSQSSPGGPYNEQFF | TGCGCCAGCAGCCAATCGTCCCCGGGGGGCCCCTACAATGAGCAGTTCTTC
14 | TRBJ2-5 | NA | TRBV5-6 | NA | CASSLTVAGETQYF | TGTGCCAGCAGCTTGACAGTTGCGGGGGAGACCCAGTACTTC
14 | TRBJ2-3 | NA | TRBV18 | few | CASSLLGETDTQYF | TGTGCCAGCTCACTTTTGGGGGAAACAGATACGCAGTATTTT
13 | TRBJ1-1 | NA | TRBV6-5 | NA | CASSSSGNTEAFF | TGTGCCAGCAGTTCATCGGGGAACACTGAAGCTTTCTTT
17 | TRBJ1-4 | NA | TRBV4-3 | NA | CASPGSGNRRSNEKLFF | TGCGCCAGCCCAGGGTCGGGAAATCGACGTTCTAATGAAAAACTGTTTTTT
13 | TRBJ2-3 | TRBD2 | TRBV19 | NA | CATKRGGTDTQYF | TGTGCCACCAAACGCGGGGGAACAGATACGCAGTATTTT
15 | TRBJ1-4 | TRBD1 | TRBV5-4 | NA | CASSIGTGGGEKLFF | TGTGCCAGCAGCATAGGGACAGGGGGCGGTGAAAAACTGTTTTTT
14 | TRBJ1-1 | NA | TRBV6-1 | NA | CASSEAGGQVEAFF | TGTGCCAGCAGTGAAGCTGGGGGGCAGGTTGAAGCTTTCTTT
13 | TRBJ1-1 | TRBD1 | TRBV6-5 | NA | CASSYSGTAEAFF | TGTGCCAGCAGTTACTCCGGGACAGCCGAAGCTTTCTTT
16 | TRBJ1-3 | NA | TRBV6-5 | NA | CASSLGQGFSGNTIYF | TGTGCCAGCAGTTTAGGGCAGGGTTTTTCTGGAAACACCATATATTTT
16 | TRBJ1-1 | NA | TRBV19 | few | CASSRHKGAKNTEAFF | TGTGCCAGTAGTCGCCACAAAGGGGCTAAGAACACTGAAGCTTTCTTT